These 3 T cell receptor beta chains were sequenced from one sample in a study of response to subunit inactivated influenza vaccine. Each CDR3 protein is one row after TCRdb ran MiXCR on the RT-PCR reads. This table has about 540,000 distinct CDR3 sequences, around a quarter appearing once. Another study also made use of these data, one on T cells expressing NK-cell markers. That work states: Researchers built TCR beta cDNA using 5'RACE template switching with UMIs.

Source: CD4+ T cells sorted from PBMCs, taken 11 to 12 days after vaccination. These receptors originate from a man aged 50 to 59 who received an inactivated influenza vaccine.

The chain joins TRBV15 to TRBJ2-3; D gene ambiguous. This CDR3 contains 13 residues. Germline V gene data show CDR1 as LNHNV and CDR2 as YYDKDF (reference sequence). V was shortened by 0 bases and J by 6 bases, with 7 bases between the two germline ends. The CDR3 reads CATSRDVVDTQYF. DNA for the CDR3: TGTGCCACCAGCAGAGATGTGGTGGATACGCAGTATTTT. The complete variable domain, with remaining parts taken from reference TRBV15 and TRBJ2-3, reads DAMVIQNPRYQVTQFGKPVTLSCSQTLNHNVMYWYQQKSSQAPKLLFHYYDKDFNNEADTPDNFQSRRPNTSFCFLDIRSPGLGDTAMYLCATSRDVVDTQYFGPGTRLTVL.

Only a few counts were recorded for this clonotype. This chain connects TRBV27 to TRBJ2-7, with D unresolved. The CDR3 sequence is 9 residues long. Germline CDR1 and CDR2: MNHEY and SMNVEV (reference sequence). Trimming removed 10 bases at V and 2 bases at J, with 3 bases between. CDR3 loop: CATTYEQYF. CDR3 sequence (DNA): TGTGCCACCACCTACGAGCAGTACTTC.

This clonotype has just a few counts. This chain joins TRBV29-1 and TRBJ2-5; no clear D. Germline assignment: CDR1 SQVTM and CDR2 ANQGSEA. The CDR3 is 14 residues long. V shed 7 bases and J shed 0 bases, with 15 bases lying between them. The CDR3 sequence is CSARPIDNQETQYF. DNA for the CDR3: TGCAGCGCAAGACCCATTGACAACCAAGAGACCCAGTACTTC. The full variable domain, its missing parts supplied by reference TRBV29-1 and TRBJ2-5, is SAVISQKPSRDICQRGTSLTIQCQVDSQVTMMFWYRQQPGQSLTLIATANQGSEATYESGFVIDKFPISRPNLTFSTLTVSNMSPEDSSIYLCSARPIDNQETQYFGPGTRLLVL.